These 3 T cell receptor beta chains were sequenced from one sample in a study of human CD4 T cells and Enterobacteriaceae. The method was immunoSEQ multiplex PCR; TCRdb's version includes in-frame clones alone and lacks a portion of them. The sample shows some 30,000 clones, about 80% of them seen only once. All CD4+ cells other than CD45RA+CCR7+CD95- naive cells were sorted as memory, over 98% pure. Sequenced material: memory CD4+ T cells from blood. All receptors derive from a human donor in good health.

The chain combines TRBV5-4 with TRBJ1-2, with D perhaps matching TRBD1 (5 bases). Germline values: CDR1 SGHNT, CDR2 YYREEE (reference sequence). The V and J ends lost 4 bases and 7 bases respectively, with 20 bases between them. The CDR3 has 15 amino acids. The CDR3 here is CASSLPGRTLGGYTF. DNA for the CDR3: TGTGCCAGCAGCCTCCCAGGGAGGACTTTGGGTGGCTACACCTTC. Full variable domain (missing parts from reference TRBV5-4 and TRBJ1-2): ETGVTQSPTHLIKTRGQQVTLRCSSQSGHNTVSWYQQALGQGPQFIFQYYREEENGRGNFPPRFSGLQFPNYSSELNVNALELDDSALYLCASSLPGRTLGGYTFGSGTRLTVV.

The J gene is TRBJ1-1, the V gene TRBV16; no clear D. Trimming left V 5 bases short and J 1 base short, with 5 bases between. This CDR3 spans 12 amino acids. Germline V lookup: CDR1 KGHSY, CDR2 FQNENV. The CDR3 nucleotides read TGTGCCAGCAGCTCAGGGAACACTGAAGCTTTCTTT. This codes for CASSSGNTEAFF.

V is TRBV27 and J is TRBJ1-4; 7 bases align to TRBD1. V lost 5 bases and J lost 0; bases outside the gene matches: 9. CDR3 length: 17 amino acids. Germline CDR1 and CDR2: MNHEY and SMNVEV (reference sequence). CDR3 sequence (DNA): TGTGCCAGCAGTCCGAGGACAGGCTTCGCAACTAATGAAAAACTGTTTTTT. Its translation: CASSPRTGFATNEKLFF. Full variable domain (outside the CDR3, taken from reference TRBV27 and TRBJ1-4): EAQVTQNPRYLITVTGKKLTVTCSQNMNHEYMSWYRQDPGLGLRQIYYSMNVEVTDKGDVPEGYKVSRKEKRNFPLILESPSPNQTSLYFCASSPRTGFATNEKLFFGSGTQLSVL.